A selection of T cell receptor beta chains follows, all from one sample in a study of blood T cells in healthy people across ages. Using its own MiXCR run on the 5' RACE reads, TCRdb lists one record per CDR3 protein. The sample shows some 850,000 distinct CDR3 sequences, around 25% of them seen only once. These data also featured in a second study, about T cells of mothers and their children.

The sequenced sample was blood. The origin of the receptors is a boy younger than 18 in good health. Each CDR3 is given with its conserved first and last residue. D genes are given only for firm matches. Not all rows give a size; the values are once, few, many and, for expanded clones, a class.

CASSGQETLGTEAFF,TGCGCCAGCTCTGGACAGGAGACCTTGGGCACTGAAGCTTTCTTT,NA,TRBV5-1,TRBJ1-1,TRBD1
CASSLVQGEDEQFF,TGTGCCAGCAGCTTAGTTCAGGGTGAGGATGAGCAGTTCTTC,NA,TRBV7-9,TRBJ2-1,NA
CASSLPGVGGTLWDYGYTF,TGTGCCAGCAGCCTTCCCGGCGTGGGGGGCACACTCTGGGACTATGGCTACACCTTC,once,TRBV7-9,TRBJ1-2,NA
CASSTMGGYEQYF,TGTGCCAGCTCAACCATGGGGGGCTACGAGCAGTACTTC,NA,TRBV12-3/TRBV12-4,TRBJ2-7,NA
CASSLAGSGVMNTEAFF,TGTGCCAGCAGCTTAGCTGGGTCAGGGGTTATGAACACTGAAGCTTTCTTT,few,TRBV7-4,TRBJ1-1,NA
CASSGGLGGPSYEQYF,TGCGCCAGTTCCGGCGGGTTAGGGGGCCCTTCCTACGAGCAGTACTTC,NA,TRBV5-1,TRBJ2-7,TRBD1
CATAGEYLNTEAFF,TGTGCCACGGCCGGGGAGTATCTGAACACTGAAGCTTTCTTT,few,TRBV24-1,TRBJ1-1,NA
CASWGRNYGYTF,TGTGCCAGTTGGGGACGGAACTATGGCTACACCTTC,few,TRBV25-1,TRBJ1-2,NA
CASSRGWQGNYGYTF,TGTGCCAGCAGCCGGGGATGGCAGGGAAACTATGGCTACACCTTC,few,TRBV4-2,TRBJ1-2,NA
CASRTTTAGYGYTF,TGTGCCAGCCGGACAACGACGGCGGGCTATGGCTACACCTTC,NA,TRBV2,TRBJ1-2,NA
CASRPSGSLNTEAFF,TGTGCCAGCAGACCCTCTGGCAGCCTGAACACTGAAGCTTTCTTT,NA,TRBV6-5,TRBJ1-1,NA
CASSSGLSTGVTGELFF,TGCGCCAGCAGCAGCGGGTTGTCGACAGGGGTCACCGGGGAGCTGTTTTTT,NA,TRBV5-1,TRBJ2-2,TRBD1
CASSLPRSEQYF,TGTGCCAGTAGTCTCCCGCGAAGCGAGCAGTACTTC,once,TRBV19,TRBJ2-7,NA
CASTLGGTSGYTEQFF,TGTGCCAGCACCCTGGGCGGGACTAGCGGGTACACTGAGCAGTTCTTC,NA,TRBV28,TRBJ2-1,TRBD2
CASSDAGGPAETQYF,TGTGCCAGCAGTGACGCGGGGGGCCCCGCAGAGACCCAGTACTTC,NA,TRBV6-1,TRBJ2-5,TRBD2
CASTRLAGGYEQYF,TGTGCCAGCACCCGACTAGCGGGGGGCTACGAGCAGTACTTC,NA,TRBV12-3/TRBV12-4,TRBJ2-7,TRBD2
CASSDLGPGEETQYF,TGTGCCAGCAGTGACCTGGGCCCAGGGGAAGAGACCCAGTACTTC,NA,TRBV6-1,TRBJ2-5,NA
CSAYQRGGLFYNEQFF,TGCAGTGCTTACCAGCGGGGGGGCCTCTTCTACAATGAGCAGTTCTTC,NA,TRBV20-1,TRBJ2-1,TRBD2
CSAIGGEGLFF,TGCAGTGCTATAGGAGGGGAGGGGCTGTTTTTT,few,TRBV20-1,TRBJ2-2,TRBD2
CASRETSTETQYF,TGTGCCAGCAGGGAGACTAGTACGGAGACCCAGTACTTC,NA,TRBV6-6,TRBJ2-5,NA
CASSVTSGGGETQYF,TGTGCCAGTAGTGTGACTAGCGGTGGGGGAGAGACCCAGTACTTC,few,TRBV19,TRBJ2-5,TRBD2
CASSPTASPRRFF,TGTGCCAGCAGTCCCACGGCTAGCCCACGCAGGTTCTTC,few,TRBV27,TRBJ2-1,NA
CASSLEREQFF,TGCGCCAGCAGCTTGGAGCGTGAGCAGTTCTTC,NA,TRBV5-1,TRBJ2-1,NA
CASSQKDTVAKNIQYF,TGTGCCAGCAGTCAAAAGGACACCGTAGCCAAAAACATTCAGTACTTC,NA,TRBV28,TRBJ2-4,NA
CASSPLQSLPLHF,TGTGCCAGCAGCCCGCTCCAGTCTCTTCCCCTCCACTTT,few,TRBV7-9,TRBJ1-6,NA
CASIKNGFSGETQYF,TGTGCCAGCATCAAAAACGGGTTTTCGGGAGAGACCCAGTACTTC,NA,TRBV6-1,TRBJ2-5,NA
CAWAHAYEQYF,TGTGCCTGGGCCCATGCCTACGAGCAGTACTTC,NA,TRBV30,TRBJ2-7,NA
CASSPGPSETQYF,TGTGCCAGCAGCCCTGGGCCGTCGGAGACCCAGTACTTC,NA,TRBV7-3,TRBJ2-5,NA
CSASRRDSYSYEQYF,TGCAGTGCTAGCCGCCGGGACAGTTACTCCTACGAGCAGTACTTC,NA,TRBV20-1,TRBJ2-7,TRBD1
CASSYSTEGGNTIYF,TGTGCCAGCAGTTACTCGACAGAAGGAGGAAACACCATATATTTT,many,TRBV6-5,TRBJ1-3,NA
CASSYGGTANYGYTF,TGTGCCAGCAGTTACGGAGGGACAGCTAACTATGGCTACACCTTC,NA,TRBV6-6,TRBJ1-2,TRBD1
CSANVAGAYEQYF,TGCAGTGCTAACGTAGCGGGGGCGTACGAGCAGTACTTC,NA,TRBV20-1,TRBJ2-7,TRBD2
CSARDETSFLSYEQYF,TGCAGTGCTAGAGATGAGACGTCTTTCCTCTCTTACGAGCAGTACTTC,NA,TRBV20-1,TRBJ2-7,NA
CASSPSGQGSYEQYF,TGTGCCAGCAGCCCATCGGGACAGGGCTCCTACGAGCAGTACTTC,NA,TRBV7-3,TRBJ2-7,TRBD1
CASSLFGTEQFF,TGTGCCAGCAGCTTATTCGGGACGGAGCAGTTCTTC,NA,TRBV13,TRBJ2-1,NA
CASSLGGEGGEQYF,TGCGCCAGCAGCTTGGGGGGGGAAGGCGGCGAGCAGTACTTC,NA,TRBV5-1,TRBJ2-7,NA
CASSSPALAKNIQYF,TGTGCCAGCAGTTCCCCCGCCTTAGCCAAAAACATTCAGTACTTC,NA,TRBV12-3/TRBV12-4,TRBJ2-4,NA
CSVEADREEGHEQYF,TGCAGCGTTGAGGCGGACAGGGAGGAAGGGCACGAGCAGTACTTC,NA,TRBV29-1,TRBJ2-7,TRBD1
CASSTSGVPYEQYF,TGCGCCAGCAGCACTAGCGGGGTCCCCTACGAGCAGTACTTC,NA,TRBV10-1,TRBJ2-7,TRBD2
CASKRSGELFF,TGTGCCAGCAAGCGGTCCGGGGAGCTGTTTTTT,NA,TRBV6-5,TRBJ2-2,NA
CASSVGLAGQVYNEQFF,TGTGCCAGCAGCGTAGGGCTGGCGGGACAGGTGTACAATGAGCAGTTCTTC,NA,TRBV9,TRBJ2-1,TRBD1
CASSDQRGYQETQYF,TGTGCCAGCAGTGACCAGCGGGGGTACCAAGAGACCCAGTACTTC,few,TRBV2,TRBJ2-5,TRBD2
CASSSQGVGYYEQYF,TGTGCCAGCAGCTCACAGGGGGTCGGCTACTACGAGCAGTACTTC,NA,TRBV7-2,TRBJ2-7,TRBD1